The TCR beta chain under discussion was sequenced for a study of control samples from healthy donors and cancer patients (dated by TCRdb to the early 2020s). The method was the immunoSEQ multiplex PCR assay. This is the immuneACCESS table as TCRdb keeps it, with only in-frame sequences that have V and J called. A part of the clones is gone; compared with another copy, unresolved V genes explain less than half, and the rest is unexplained. Recorded for this sample are roughly 52,000 clones; approximately 96% of them occurred a single time. The ten largest clones capture 1.5% to 2% of the sample. As to this clone: Its antigen has not been determined. No much larger clone is present one base from it, and per-base qualities are unavailable.

The CDR3, from cysteine to phenylalanine, totals 12 residues. The CDR3 DNA has 36 bases and is translated from base 1. The chain was built from TRBV21-1 and TRBJ2-1; the D call TRBD2 from the table was never checked on the DNA. TRBV21-1 is listed as a pseudogene. Sequenced input: blood. This TCR came from a woman aged 25 to 39 in good health. This receptor has the CDR3 CASSKGLNEQFF. The DNA is TGTGCCAGCAGCAAAGGACTCAATGAGCAGTTCTTC.